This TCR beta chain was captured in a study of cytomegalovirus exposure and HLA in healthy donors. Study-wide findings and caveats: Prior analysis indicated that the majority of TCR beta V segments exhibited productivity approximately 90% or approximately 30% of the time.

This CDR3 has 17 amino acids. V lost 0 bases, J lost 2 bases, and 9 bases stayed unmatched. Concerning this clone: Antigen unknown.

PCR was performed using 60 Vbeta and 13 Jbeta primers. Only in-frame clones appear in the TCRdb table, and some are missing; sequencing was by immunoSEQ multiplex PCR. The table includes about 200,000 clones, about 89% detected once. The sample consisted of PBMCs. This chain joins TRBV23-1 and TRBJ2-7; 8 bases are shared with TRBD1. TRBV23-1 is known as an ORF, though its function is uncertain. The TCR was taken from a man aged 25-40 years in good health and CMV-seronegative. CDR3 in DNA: TGCGCCAGCAGTCAATCGTTGAGGACAGGGCAACCCTACGAGCAGTACTTC. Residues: CASSQSLRTGQPYEQYF.